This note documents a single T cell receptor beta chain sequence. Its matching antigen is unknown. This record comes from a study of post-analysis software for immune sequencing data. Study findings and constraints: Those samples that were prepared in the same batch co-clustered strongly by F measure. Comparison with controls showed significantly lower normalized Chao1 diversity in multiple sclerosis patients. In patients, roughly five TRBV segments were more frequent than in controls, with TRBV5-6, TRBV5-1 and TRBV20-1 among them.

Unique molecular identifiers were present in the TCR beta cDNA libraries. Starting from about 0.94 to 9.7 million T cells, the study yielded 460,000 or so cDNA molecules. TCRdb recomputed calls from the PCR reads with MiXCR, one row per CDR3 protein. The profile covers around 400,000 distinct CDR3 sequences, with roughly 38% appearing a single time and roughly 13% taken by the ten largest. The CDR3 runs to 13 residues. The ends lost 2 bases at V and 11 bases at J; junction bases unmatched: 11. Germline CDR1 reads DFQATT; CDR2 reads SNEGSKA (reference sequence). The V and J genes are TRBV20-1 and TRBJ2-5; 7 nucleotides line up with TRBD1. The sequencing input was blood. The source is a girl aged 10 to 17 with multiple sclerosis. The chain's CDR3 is CSARYLGQLEQYF. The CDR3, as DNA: TGCAGTGCTAGATACTTGGGACAGTTGGAGCAGTACTTC.